A selection of T cell receptor beta chains follows, all from one sample in a study of vaccination and CD4 T cells after COVID-19. These receptors lack a known antigen. TCRdb called the PCR reads again in MiXCR, with one record for every CDR3 protein. The repertoire holds just under 20,000 distinct CDR3 sequences, with around 60% as singletons. Sequencing used CD4+ T cells from blood, cultured in vitro. These receptors originate from a human donor who had recovered from COVID-19. The CDR3 runs from the conserved cysteine through the conserved F or W. The D gene is left open where the match is weak. The size field is filled for only some rows; it gives once, few, many or a size class.

clone size,J gene,D gene,V gene,CDR3 DNA,CDR3 protein
NA,TRBJ2-5,TRBD1,TRBV5-1,TGCGCCAGCAGCCCGGGACAGGGGGCCGGAGAGACCCAGTACTTC,CASSPGQGAGETQYF
NA,TRBJ2-2,NA,TRBV7-7,TGTGCTAGCACCCCCCTGAGCGAAGGCACCGGGGAGCTGTTTTTT,CASTPLSEGTGELFF
NA,TRBJ1-2,TRBD1,TRBV7-2,TGTGCCAGCAGCTTGGGACAGGGTTTCAACTATGGCTACACCTTC,CASSLGQGFNYGYTF
few,TRBJ2-2,TRBD1,TRBV2,TGTGCCAGCAATCCGGGACAGGGGGGGACCGGGGAGCTGTTTTTT,CASNPGQGGTGELFF
NA,TRBJ1-2,NA,TRBV20-1,TGCAGTGCTAAAGACTTGCAGGGAGGAAACTATGGCTACACCTTC,CSAKDLQGGNYGYTF
NA,TRBJ1-2,NA,TRBV20-1,TGCAGTGCTAGAGATAGGGCCCGCTCTGCAAGGGGCTATGGCTACACCTTC,CSARDRARSARGYGYTF
few,TRBJ1-2,TRBD1,TRBV4-3,TGCGCCAGCAGCCAAGCGGGGACAGGGGGAACCTATGGCTACACCTTC,CASSQAGTGGTYGYTF
NA,TRBJ1-2,NA,TRBV6-1,TGTGCCAGCAGACCGGGATCCCATTTCTATGGCTACACCTTC,CASRPGSHFYGYTF
few,TRBJ2-5,TRBD2,TRBV27,TGTGCCAGCAGTACCAACGGGAGGCGGCAAGAGACCCAGTACTTC,CASSTNGRRQETQYF
NA,TRBJ1-2,TRBD1,TRBV4-3,TGCGCCAGCTCCCAGACAGGGCTCTATGGCTACACCTTC,CASSQTGLYGYTF
NA,TRBJ2-1,NA,TRBV18,TGTGCCAGCTCACCACGTGCGGGGCTCTCCTACAATGAGCAGTTCTTC,CASSPRAGLSYNEQFF
NA,TRBJ2-7,NA,TRBV20-1,TGCAGTGCTAGAGATCTCCTTAGCTACGAGCAGTACTTC,CSARDLLSYEQYF
NA,TRBJ1-2,TRBD1,TRBV6-1,TGTGCCAGCAACCCAGGGTGGACAGGGGCTCCGAACTATGGCTACACCTTC,CASNPGWTGAPNYGYTF
NA,TRBJ1-1,NA,TRBV7-9,TGTGCCAGCAGCTTACGTATGAACACTGAAGCTTTCTTT,CASSLRMNTEAFF